Below, 12 T cell receptor beta chains from the same sample are listed, as sequenced in a study of cytomegalovirus exposure and HLA in healthy donors. The PCR had 60 Vbeta and 13 Jbeta primers. Measured with immunoSEQ multiplex PCR; TCRdb has only the in-frame clones, and not every one. The table shows roughly 140,000 clones, with around 82% occurring only once. The sequenced sample was PBMCs. The source is a man in his forties or fifties in good health and CMV-seropositive.

The chain is built from TRBV28 and TRBJ1-4; 8 nucleotides align to TRBD1. Germline CDR1 MDHEN, CDR2 SYDVKM. The V and J ends lost 5 bases and 5 bases, in that order; junction bases with no gene match: 7. The CDR3 length is 15 residues. The CDR3 loop reads CASSRTGGQNEKLFF. The CDR3 nucleotides read TGTGCCAGCAGTCGTACAGGGGGACAGAATGAAAAACTGTTTTTT.

This clone was observed a single time. J is TRBJ2-2 and V is TRBV30; tentatively, D is TRBD1 (5 bases). Germline CDR1 GTSNPN, CDR2 SVGIG (reference sequence). This CDR3 region has 13 residues. V shed 0 bases and J shed 6 bases, with 8 bases lying between them. The CDR3 DNA follows: TGTGCCTGGAGTGTACTGGGGCCCGGGGAGCTGTTTTTT. Its protein product is CAWSVLGPGELFF. The variable domain in full, completed from reference TRBV30 and TRBJ2-2, reads SQTIHQWPATLVQPVGSPLSLECTVEGTSNPNLYWYRQAAGRGLQLLFYSVGIGQISSEVPQNLSASRPQDRQFILSSKKLLLSDSGFYLCAWSVLGPGELFFGEGSRLTVL.

The J gene is TRBJ2-7, the V gene TRBV7-9; 11 nucleotides agree with TRBD2. This CDR3 contains 15 residues. Germline V gene lookup returns CDR1 SEHNR and CDR2 FQNEAQ (reference sequence). With 3 bases clipped from V and 5 bases from J, the junction kept 6 bases outside the gene matches. The CDR3 DNA follows: TGTGCCAGCAGCTTGACCGGGACTAGCGGTCACGAGCAGTACTTC. Amino acids: CASSLTGTSGHEQYF.

The rearrangement uses TRBV19 and TRBJ1-5; 7 bases align to TRBD1. This CDR3 comprises 15 residues. Trimming removed 5 bases from V and 1 base from J; junction bases left unmatched: 5. Germline V lookup: CDR1 LNHDA, CDR2 SQIVND (reference sequence). The CDR3 sequence: CASSSSGQSNQPQHF. The CDR3 DNA follows: TGTGCCAGTAGTTCATCGGGACAGAGCAATCAGCCCCAGCATTTT.

V usage is TRBV6-5 and J usage is TRBJ2-1; 9 bases are shared with TRBD1. The CDR3 has 15 residues. Germline loops: CDR1 MNHEY, CDR2 SVGAGI. V lost 6 bases, J lost 8 bases, and 11 bases stayed unmatched. The CDR3 loop reads CASRGDRVGDDEQFF. CDR3 in DNA: TGTGCCAGCAGGGGGGACAGGGTGGGGGACGATGAGCAGTTCTTC.

The chain joins TRBV9 to TRBJ2-3, with a tentative D call TRBD2 (5 bases). The CDR3 totals 14 residues. CDR1 SGDLS and CDR2 YYNGEE come from the germline V gene. Trimming stripped 0 bases from V and 6 bases from J, with 11 bases between. CDR3 sequence reads: CASSVGTSGDTQYF. The CDR3 region has the DNA TGTGCCAGCAGCGTAGGGACCTCGGGGGATACGCAGTATTTT. Combining the CDR3 with reference TRBV9 and TRBJ2-3 gives the whole variable domain DSGVTQTPKHLITATGQRVTLRCSPRSGDLSVYWYQQSLDQGLQFLIQYYNGEERAKGNILERFSAQQFPDLHSELNLSSLELGDSALYFCASSVGTSGDTQYFGPGTRLTVL.

The gene calls are TRBV19 and TRBJ1-1; the D is unclear. The CDR3 has 11 residues. Germline V lookup: CDR1 LNHDA, CDR2 SQIVND (reference sequence). V shed 5 bases and J shed 5 bases, with 6 bases lying between them. For the CDR3, the DNA is TGTGCCAGTAGTTCCCGGACTGAAGCTTTCTTT. It specifies CASSSRTEAFF.

The chain uses TRBV15 and TRBJ2-1; 8 bases match TRBD2. The CDR3 consists of 17 residues. Germline V gene lookup returns CDR1 LNHNV and CDR2 YYDKDF (reference sequence). V trimming: 3 bases; J trimming: 9 bases; junction bases outside the gene matches: 16. CDR3 loop: CATSRDRSGVVGGEQFF. The CDR3 bases are TGTGCCACCAGCAGGGACCGTAGCGGGGTAGTAGGGGGTGAGCAGTTCTTC. Full variable domain (remainder filled in from reference TRBV15 and TRBJ2-1): DAMVIQNPRYQVTQFGKPVTLSCSQTLNHNVMYWYQQKSSQAPKLLFHYYDKDFNNEADTPDNFQSRRPNTSFCFLDIRSPGLGDTAMYLCATSRDRSGVVGGEQFFGPGTRLTVL.

This clone was counted a single time. V gene TRBV11-3 combines with J gene TRBJ1-2, with D possibly being TRBD1 (5 bases). The CDR3 runs to 15 residues. V was clipped by 9 bases and J by 1 base, with 18 bases between them. CDR1 and CDR2 from the germline V gene are SGHNT and YENEEA. The CDR3 nucleotides are TGTGCCAGGACCCCGCGCGCGGGGGGTAACTATGGCTACACCTTC. Translating it yields CARTPRAGGNYGYTF.

The chain is built from TRBV5-1 and TRBJ1-1; 10 nucleotides agree with TRBD1. The CDR3 totals 16 residues. V was pared by 0 bases and J by 0 bases, with 2 bases of the junction left unmatched. Germline V gene lookup returns CDR1 SGHRS and CDR2 YFSETQ. The DNA for the CDR3 is TGCGCCAGCAGCTTGGGGACAGGGGGAATGAACACTGAAGCTTTCTTT. It codes for CASSLGTGGMNTEAFF.

The J gene is TRBJ2-7, the V gene TRBV6-1; tentative D call: TRBD2 (5 bases). Germline V CDR1 and CDR2: MNHNS, SASEGT. The V gene lost 6 bases and the J gene lost 4 bases, with 13 bases spanning the gap. The CDR3 has 13 amino acids. The CDR3 bases are TGTGCCAGCAGGCCCTTACGGGGTTACGAGCAGTACTTC. Protein: CASRPLRGYEQYF.

V is TRBV4-1 and J is TRBJ1-1; possibly TRBD1 for D (5 bases). This CDR3 spans 15 amino acids. Deletions cut 8 bases from V and 1 base from J, with 17 bases between. Germline V lookup: CDR1 MGHRA, CDR2 YSYEKL. Written as DNA, the CDR3 is TGCGCCAGCGGAAGAGTTGGACAAAAGAACACTGAAGCTTTCTTT. Its translation: CASGRVGQKNTEAFF.